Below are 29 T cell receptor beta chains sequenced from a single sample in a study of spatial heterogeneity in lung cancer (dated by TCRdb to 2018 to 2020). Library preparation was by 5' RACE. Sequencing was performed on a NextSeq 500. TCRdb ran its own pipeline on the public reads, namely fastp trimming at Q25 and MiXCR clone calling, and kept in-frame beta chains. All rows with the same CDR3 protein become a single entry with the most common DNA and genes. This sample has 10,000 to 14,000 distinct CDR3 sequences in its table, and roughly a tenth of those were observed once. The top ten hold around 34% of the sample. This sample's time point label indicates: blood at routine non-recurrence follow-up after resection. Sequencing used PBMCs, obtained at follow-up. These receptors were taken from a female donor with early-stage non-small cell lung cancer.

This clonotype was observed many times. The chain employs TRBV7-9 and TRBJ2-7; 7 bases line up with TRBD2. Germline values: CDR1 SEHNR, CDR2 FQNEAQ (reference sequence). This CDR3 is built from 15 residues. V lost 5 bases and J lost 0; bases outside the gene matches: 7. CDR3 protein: CASSPPGTNSYEQYF. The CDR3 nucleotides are TGTGCCAGCAGCCCCCCCGGGACTAACTCCTACGAGCAGTACTTC.

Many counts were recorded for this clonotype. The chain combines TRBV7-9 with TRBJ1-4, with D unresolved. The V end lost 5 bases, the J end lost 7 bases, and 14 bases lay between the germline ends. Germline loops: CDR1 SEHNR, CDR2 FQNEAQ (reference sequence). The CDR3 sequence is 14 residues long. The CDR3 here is CASSPGAGGEKLFF. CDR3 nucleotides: TGTGCCAGCAGCCCGGGCGCGGGAGGTGAAAAACTGTTTTTT.

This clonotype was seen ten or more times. The CDR3 region is CASSLGSGQGETQYF. The CDR3 coding sequence is TGTGCCAGCAGCTTAGGGTCGGGACAGGGAGAGACCCAGTACTTC. The V call is TRBV7-7, the J call TRBJ2-5; TRBD1 aligns across 9 bases. This CDR3 spans 15 amino acids. Trimming took 1 base from V and 4 from J; bases not matched to a gene: 4. The germline V gene encodes CDR1 SSHAT and CDR2 FNYEAQ (reference sequence).

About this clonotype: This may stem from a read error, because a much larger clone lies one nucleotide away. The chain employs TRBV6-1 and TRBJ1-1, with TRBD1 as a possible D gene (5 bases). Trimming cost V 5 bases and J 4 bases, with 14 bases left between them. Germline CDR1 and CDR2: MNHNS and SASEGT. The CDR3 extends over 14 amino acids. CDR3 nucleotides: TGTGCCAGCAGTTCGGGACCGAGAAGCACTGAAGCTTTCTTT. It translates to CASSSGPRSTEAFF.

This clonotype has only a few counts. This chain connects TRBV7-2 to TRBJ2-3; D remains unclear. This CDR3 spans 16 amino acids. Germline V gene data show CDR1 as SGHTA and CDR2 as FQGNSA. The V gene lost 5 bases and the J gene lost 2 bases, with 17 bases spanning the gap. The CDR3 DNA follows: TGTGCCAGCAGCCTATACTCGGGCCCTTCCACAGATACGCAGTATTTT. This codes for CASSLYSGPSTDTQYF.

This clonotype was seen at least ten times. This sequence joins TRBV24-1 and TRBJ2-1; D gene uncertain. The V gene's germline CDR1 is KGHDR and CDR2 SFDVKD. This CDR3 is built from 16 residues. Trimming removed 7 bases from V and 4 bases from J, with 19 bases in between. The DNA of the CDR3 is TGTGCCACCAGCTCCAGCACGGCTACTTCATACAATGAGCAGTTCTTC. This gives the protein CATSSSTATSYNEQFF.

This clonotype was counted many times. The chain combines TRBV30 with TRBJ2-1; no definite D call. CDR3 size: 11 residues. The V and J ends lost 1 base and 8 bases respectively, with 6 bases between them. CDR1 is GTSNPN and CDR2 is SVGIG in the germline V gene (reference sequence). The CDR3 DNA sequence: TGTGCCTGGAGTGGGGTGGATGAGCAGTTCTTC. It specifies CAWSGVDEQFF.

CDR3 bases: TGTGCCAGCAGTTACTACATAGCGAATGAGCAGTTCTTC. Protein sequence: CASSYYIANEQFF. This sequence joins TRBV6-2 or TRBV6-3 and TRBJ2-1; possible D gene TRBD2, 5 bases. Germline CDR1 is MNHEY and CDR2 is SVGEGT. V was cut by 1 base and J by 7 bases, with 8 bases left in between. The CDR3 totals 13 residues.

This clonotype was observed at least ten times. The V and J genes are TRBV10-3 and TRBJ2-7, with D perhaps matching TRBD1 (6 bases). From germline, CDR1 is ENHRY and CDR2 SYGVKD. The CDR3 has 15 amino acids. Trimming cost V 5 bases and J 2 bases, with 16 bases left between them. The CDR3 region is CAISNQRDTTYEQYF. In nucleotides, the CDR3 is TGTGCCATCAGTAACCAACGGGACACCACCTACGAGCAGTACTTC.

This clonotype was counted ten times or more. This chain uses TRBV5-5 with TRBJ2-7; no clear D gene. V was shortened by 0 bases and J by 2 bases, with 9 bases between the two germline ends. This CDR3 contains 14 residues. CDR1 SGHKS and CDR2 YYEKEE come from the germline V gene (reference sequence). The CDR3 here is CASSLVVGTYEQYF. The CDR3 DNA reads TGTGCCAGCAGCTTGGTGGTGGGAACCTACGAGCAGTACTTC. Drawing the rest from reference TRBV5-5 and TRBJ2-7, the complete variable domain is DAGVTQSPTHLIKTRGQQVTLRCSPISGHKSVSWYQQVLGQGPQFIFQYYEKEERGRGNFPDRFSARQFPNYSSELNVNALLLGDSALYLCASSLVVGTYEQYFGPGTRLTVT.

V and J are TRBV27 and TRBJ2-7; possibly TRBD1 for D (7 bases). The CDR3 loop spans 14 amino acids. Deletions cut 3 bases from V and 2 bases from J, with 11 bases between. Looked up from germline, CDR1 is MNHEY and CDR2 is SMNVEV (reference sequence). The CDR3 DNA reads TGTGCCAGCAGTTTTTCAGGGGGGACCTACGAGCAGTACTTC. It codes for CASSFSGGTYEQYF.

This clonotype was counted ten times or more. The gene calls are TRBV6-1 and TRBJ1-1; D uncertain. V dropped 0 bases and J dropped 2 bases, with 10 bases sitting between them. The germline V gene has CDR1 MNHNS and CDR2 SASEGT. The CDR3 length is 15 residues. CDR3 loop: CASSEAGTTNTEAFF. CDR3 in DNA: TGTGCCAGCAGTGAAGCGGGAACTACTAACACTGAAGCTTTCTTT.

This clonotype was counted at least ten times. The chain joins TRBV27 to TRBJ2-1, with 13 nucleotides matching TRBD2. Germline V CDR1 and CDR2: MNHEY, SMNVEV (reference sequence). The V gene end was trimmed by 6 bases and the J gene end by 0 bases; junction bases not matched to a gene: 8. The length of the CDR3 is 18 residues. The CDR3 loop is CASRSGTSGMSSYNEQFF. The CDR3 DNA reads TGTGCCAGCAGGAGCGGGACTAGCGGGATGAGCTCCTACAATGAGCAGTTCTTC.

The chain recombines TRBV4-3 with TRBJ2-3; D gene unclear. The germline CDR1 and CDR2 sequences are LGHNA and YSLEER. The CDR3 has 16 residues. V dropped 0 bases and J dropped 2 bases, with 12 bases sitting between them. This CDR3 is CASSQDVAATTDTQYF. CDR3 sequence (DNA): TGCGCCAGCAGCCAAGATGTGGCAGCCACCACAGATACGCAGTATTTT.

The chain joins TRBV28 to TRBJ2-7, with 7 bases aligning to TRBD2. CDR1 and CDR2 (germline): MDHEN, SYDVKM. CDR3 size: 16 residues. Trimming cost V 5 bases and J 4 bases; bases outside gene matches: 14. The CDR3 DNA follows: TGTGCCAGCAGTGGTATAGCGTGGGAGGGCCTTTACGAGCAGTACTTC. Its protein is CASSGIAWEGLYEQYF.

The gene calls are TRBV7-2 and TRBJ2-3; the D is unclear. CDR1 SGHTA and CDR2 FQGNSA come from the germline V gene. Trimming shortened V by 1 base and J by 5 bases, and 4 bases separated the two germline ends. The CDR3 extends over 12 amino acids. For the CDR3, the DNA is TGTGCCAGCAGCTTAGACGGAGATACGCAGTATTTT. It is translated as CASSLDGDTQYF.

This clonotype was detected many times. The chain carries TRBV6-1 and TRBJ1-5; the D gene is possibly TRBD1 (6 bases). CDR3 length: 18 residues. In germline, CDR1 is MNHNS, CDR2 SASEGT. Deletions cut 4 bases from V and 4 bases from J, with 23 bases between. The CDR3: CASSGAWEFGQYNQPQHF. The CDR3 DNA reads TGTGCCAGCAGTGGCGCGTGGGAATTTGGACAGTATAATCAGCCCCAGCATTTT.

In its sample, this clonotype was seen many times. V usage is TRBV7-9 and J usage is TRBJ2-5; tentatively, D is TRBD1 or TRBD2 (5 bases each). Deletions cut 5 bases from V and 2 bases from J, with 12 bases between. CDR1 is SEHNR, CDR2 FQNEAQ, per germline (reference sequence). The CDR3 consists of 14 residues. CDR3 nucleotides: TGTGCCAGCAGCACTGGGGGTGCTCAAGAGACCCAGTACTTC. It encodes CASSTGGAQETQYF.

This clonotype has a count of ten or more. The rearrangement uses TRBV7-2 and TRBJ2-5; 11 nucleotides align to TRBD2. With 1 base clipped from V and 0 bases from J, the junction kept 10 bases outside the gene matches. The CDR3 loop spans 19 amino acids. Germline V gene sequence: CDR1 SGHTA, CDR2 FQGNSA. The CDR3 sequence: CASSLDWGTSGAYQETQYF. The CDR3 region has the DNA TGTGCCAGCAGCTTAGATTGGGGGACTAGCGGAGCGTACCAAGAGACCCAGTACTTC.

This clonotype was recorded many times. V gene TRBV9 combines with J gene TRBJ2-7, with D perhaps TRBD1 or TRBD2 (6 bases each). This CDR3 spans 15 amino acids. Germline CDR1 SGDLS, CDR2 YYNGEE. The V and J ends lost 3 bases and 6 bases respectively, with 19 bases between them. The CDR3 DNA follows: TGTGCCAGCAGCGAGGGGGGCAGCGCGGTCAGCGAGCAGTACTTC. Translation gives CASSEGGSAVSEQYF. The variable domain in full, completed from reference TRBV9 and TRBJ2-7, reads DSGVTQTPKHLITATGQRVTLRCSPRSGDLSVYWYQQSLDQGLQFLIQYYNGEERAKGNILERFSAQQFPDLHSELNLSSLELGDSALYFCASSEGGSAVSEQYFGPGTRLTVT.

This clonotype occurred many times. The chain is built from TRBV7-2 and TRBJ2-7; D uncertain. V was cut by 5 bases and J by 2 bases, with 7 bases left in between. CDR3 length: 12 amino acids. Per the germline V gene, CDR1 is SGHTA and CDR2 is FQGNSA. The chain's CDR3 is CASSPDTYEQYF. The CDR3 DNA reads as TGTGCCAGCAGCCCCGACACCTACGAGCAGTACTTC.

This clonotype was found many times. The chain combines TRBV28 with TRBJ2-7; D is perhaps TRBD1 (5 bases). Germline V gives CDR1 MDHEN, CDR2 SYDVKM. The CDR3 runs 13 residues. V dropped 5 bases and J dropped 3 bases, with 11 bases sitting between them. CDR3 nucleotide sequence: TGTGCCAGCAGTGTAGGGGTGCACTACGAGCAGTACTTC. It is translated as CASSVGVHYEQYF.

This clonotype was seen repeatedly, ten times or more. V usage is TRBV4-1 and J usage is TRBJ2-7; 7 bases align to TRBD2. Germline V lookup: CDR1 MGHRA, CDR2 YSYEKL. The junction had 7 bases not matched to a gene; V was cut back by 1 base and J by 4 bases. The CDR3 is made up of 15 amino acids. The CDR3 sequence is CASSQGTRSGYEQYF. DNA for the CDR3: TGCGCCAGCAGCCAAGGGACTAGATCCGGATACGAGCAGTACTTC.

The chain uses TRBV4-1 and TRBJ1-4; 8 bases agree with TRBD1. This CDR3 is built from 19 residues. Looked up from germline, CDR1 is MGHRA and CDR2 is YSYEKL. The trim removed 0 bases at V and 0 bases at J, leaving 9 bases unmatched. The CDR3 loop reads CASSQEGTGYRATNEKLFF. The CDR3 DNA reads TGCGCCAGCAGCCAAGAGGGGACAGGATACAGGGCAACTAATGAAAAACTGTTTTTT.

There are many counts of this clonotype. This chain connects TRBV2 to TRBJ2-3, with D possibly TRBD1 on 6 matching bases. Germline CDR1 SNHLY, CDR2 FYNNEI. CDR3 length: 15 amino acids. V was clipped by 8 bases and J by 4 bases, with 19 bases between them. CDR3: CASLPRDTSSDTQYF. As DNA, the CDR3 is TGTGCCAGCCTCCCTCGGGACACCTCATCAGATACGCAGTATTTT.

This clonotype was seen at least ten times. The CDR3 loop is CASSYAGGPGSGELFF. The CDR3 DNA sequence: TGTGCCAGCAGTTACGCGGGAGGGCCGGGGTCCGGGGAGCTGTTTTTT. The chain joins TRBV6-2 or TRBV6-3 to TRBJ2-2; 9 nucleotides align to TRBD2. The germline CDR1 and CDR2 sequences are MNHEY and SVGEGT. This CDR3 has 16 amino acids. Trimming cost V 2 bases and J 6 bases; bases outside gene matches: 7.

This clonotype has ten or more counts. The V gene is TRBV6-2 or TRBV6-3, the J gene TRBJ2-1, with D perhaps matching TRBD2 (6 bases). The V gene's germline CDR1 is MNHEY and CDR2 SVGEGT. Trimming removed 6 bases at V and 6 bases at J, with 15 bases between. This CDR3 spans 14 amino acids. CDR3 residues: CASRTGVLGNEQFF. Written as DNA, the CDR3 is TGTGCCAGCAGAACGGGAGTGCTAGGCAATGAGCAGTTCTTC.

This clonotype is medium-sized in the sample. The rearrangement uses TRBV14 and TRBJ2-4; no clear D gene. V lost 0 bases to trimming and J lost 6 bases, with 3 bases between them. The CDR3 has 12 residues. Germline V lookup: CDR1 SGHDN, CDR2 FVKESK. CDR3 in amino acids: CASSQDRNIQYF. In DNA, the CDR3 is TGTGCCAGCAGCCAAGACAGAAACATTCAGTACTTC.

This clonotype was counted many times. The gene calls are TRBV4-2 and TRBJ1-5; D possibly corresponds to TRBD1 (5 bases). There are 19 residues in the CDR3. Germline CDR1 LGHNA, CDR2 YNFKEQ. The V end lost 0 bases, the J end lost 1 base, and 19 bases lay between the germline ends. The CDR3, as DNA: TGTGCCAGCAGCCAAGATGCGTGGAGCGGGGCGCGAAGCAATCAGCCCCAGCATTTT. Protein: CASSQDAWSGARSNQPQHF.